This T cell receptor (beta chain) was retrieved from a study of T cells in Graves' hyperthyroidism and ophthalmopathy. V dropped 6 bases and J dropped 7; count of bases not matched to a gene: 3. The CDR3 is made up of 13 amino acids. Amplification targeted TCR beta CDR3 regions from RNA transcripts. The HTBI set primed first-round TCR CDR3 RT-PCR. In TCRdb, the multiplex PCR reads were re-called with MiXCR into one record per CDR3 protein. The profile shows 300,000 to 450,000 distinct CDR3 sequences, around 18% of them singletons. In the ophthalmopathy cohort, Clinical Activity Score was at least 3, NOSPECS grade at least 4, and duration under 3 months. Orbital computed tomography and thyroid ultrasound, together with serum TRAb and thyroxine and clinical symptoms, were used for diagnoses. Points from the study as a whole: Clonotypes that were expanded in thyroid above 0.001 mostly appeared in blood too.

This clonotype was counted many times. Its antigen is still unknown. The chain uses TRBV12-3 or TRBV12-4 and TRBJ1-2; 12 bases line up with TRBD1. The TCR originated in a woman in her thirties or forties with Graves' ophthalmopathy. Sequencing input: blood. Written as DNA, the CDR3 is TGTGCCAGCAGCCCGGGACAGGGGGCTGGCTACACCTTC. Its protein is CASSPGQGAGYTF.